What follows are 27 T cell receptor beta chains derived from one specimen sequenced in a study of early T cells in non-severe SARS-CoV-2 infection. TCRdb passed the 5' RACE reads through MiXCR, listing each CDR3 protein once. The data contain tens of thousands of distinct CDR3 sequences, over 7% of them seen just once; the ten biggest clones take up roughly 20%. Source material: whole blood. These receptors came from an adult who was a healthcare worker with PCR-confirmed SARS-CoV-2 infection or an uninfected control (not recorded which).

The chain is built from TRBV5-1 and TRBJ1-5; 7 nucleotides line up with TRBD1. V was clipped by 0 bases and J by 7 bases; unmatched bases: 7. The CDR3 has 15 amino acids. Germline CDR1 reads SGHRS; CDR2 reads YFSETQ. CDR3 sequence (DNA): TGCGCCAGCAGCTTGGGTGACAGGGTGAACCAGCCCCAGCATTTT. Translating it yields CASSLGDRVNQPQHF.

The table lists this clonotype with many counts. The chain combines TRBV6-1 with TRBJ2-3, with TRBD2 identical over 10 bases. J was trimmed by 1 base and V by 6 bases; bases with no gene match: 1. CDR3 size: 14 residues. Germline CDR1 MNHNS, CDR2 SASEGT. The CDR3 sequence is CASRLAGGTDTQYF. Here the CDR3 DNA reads TGTGCCAGCAGGCTAGCGGGGGGCACAGATACGCAGTATTTT.

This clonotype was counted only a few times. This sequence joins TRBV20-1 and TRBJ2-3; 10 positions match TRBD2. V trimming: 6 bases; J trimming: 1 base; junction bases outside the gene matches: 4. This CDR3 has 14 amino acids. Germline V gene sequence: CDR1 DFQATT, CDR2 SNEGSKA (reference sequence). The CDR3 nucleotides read TGCAGTGCAAGAAGCGGGGGGGGCACAGATACGCAGTATTTT. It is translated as CSARSGGGTDTQYF.

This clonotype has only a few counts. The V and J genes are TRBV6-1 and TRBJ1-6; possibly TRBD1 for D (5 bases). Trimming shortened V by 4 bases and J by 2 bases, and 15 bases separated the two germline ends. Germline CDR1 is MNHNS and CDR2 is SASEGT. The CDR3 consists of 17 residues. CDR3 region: CASSVLSGQTYNSPLHF. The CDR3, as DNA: TGTGCCAGCAGTGTTCTATCGGGGCAAACCTATAATTCACCCCTCCACTTT.

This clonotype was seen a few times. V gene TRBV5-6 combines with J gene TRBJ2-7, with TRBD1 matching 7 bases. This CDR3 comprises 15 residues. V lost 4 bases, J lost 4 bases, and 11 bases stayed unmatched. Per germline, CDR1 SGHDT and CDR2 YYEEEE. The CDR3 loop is CASSRLTGNPYEQYF. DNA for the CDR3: TGTGCCAGCAGCCGGTTGACAGGGAATCCTTACGAGCAGTACTTC.

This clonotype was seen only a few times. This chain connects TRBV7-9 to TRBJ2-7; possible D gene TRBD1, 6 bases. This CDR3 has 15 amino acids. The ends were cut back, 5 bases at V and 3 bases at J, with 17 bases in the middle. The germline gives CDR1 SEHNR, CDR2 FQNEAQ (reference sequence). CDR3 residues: CASSLDSPKIYEQYF. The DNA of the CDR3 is TGTGCCAGCAGCCTGGACAGCCCTAAGATCTACGAGCAGTACTTC.

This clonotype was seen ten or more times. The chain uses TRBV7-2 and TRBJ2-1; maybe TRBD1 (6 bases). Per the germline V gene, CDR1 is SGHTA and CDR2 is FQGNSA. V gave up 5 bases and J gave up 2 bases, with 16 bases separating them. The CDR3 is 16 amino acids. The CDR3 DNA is TGTGCCAGCAGCCAGGGGTCGGGGCTCACCTACAATGAGCAGTTCTTC. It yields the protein CASSQGSGLTYNEQFF.

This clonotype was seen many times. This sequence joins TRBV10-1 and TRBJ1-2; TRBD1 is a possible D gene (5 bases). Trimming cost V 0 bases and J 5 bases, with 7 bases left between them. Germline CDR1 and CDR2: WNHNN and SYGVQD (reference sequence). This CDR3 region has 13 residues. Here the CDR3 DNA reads TGCGCCAGCAGTGAGTCTTCAGGGTATGGCTACACCTTC. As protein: CASSESSGYGYTF.

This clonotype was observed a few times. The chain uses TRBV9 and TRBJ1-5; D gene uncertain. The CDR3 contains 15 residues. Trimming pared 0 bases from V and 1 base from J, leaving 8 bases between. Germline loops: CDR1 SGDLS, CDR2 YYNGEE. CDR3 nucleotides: TGTGCCAGCAGCGTAGGCGGGGAGAGCAATCAGCCCCAGCATTTT. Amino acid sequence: CASSVGGESNQPQHF.

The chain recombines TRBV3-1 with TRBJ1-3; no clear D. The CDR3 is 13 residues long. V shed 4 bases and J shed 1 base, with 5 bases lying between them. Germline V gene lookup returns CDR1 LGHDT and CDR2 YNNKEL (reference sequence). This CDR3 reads CASSPTSGNTIYF. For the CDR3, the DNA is TGTGCCAGCAGCCCCACATCTGGAAACACCATATATTTT. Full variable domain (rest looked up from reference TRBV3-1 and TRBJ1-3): DTAVSQTPKYLVTQMGNDKSIKCEQNLGHDTMYWYKQDSKKFLKIMFSYNNKELIINETVPNRFSPKSPDKAHLNLHINSLELGDSAVYFCASSPTSGNTIYFGEGSWLTVV.

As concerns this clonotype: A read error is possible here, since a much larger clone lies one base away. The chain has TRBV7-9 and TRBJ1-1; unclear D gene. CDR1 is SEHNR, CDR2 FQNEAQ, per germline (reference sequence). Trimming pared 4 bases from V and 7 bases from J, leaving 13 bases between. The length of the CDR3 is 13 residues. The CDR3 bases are TGTGCCAGCAGCTACCCCGTGAGCTTTGAAGCTTTCTTT. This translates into CASSYPVSFEAFF.

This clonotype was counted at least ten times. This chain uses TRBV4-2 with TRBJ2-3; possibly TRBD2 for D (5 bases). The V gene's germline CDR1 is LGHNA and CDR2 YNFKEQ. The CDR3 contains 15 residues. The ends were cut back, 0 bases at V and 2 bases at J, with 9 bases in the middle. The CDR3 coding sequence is TGTGCCAGCAGCCAAGAGGACTCGCACACAGATACGCAGTATTTT. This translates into CASSQEDSHTDTQYF.

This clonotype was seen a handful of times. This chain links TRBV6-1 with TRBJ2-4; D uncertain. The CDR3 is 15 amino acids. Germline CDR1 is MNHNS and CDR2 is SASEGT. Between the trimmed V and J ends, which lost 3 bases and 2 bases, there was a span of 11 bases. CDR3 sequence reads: CASSDGFLSKNIQYF. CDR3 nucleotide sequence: TGTGCCAGCAGTGACGGGTTTCTATCCAAAAACATTCAGTACTTC.

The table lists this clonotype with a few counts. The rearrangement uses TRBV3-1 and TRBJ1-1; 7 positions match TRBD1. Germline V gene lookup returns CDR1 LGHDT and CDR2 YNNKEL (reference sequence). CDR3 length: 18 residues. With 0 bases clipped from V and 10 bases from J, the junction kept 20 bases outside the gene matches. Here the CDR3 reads CASSQESASPTTGNRAFF. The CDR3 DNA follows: TGTGCCAGCAGCCAAGAATCGGCCTCCCCTACGACAGGGAATAGAGCTTTCTTT.

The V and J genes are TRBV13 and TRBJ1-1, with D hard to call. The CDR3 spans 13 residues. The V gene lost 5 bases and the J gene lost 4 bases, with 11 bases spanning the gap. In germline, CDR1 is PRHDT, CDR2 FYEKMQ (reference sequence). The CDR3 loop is CASSPPHGTEAFF. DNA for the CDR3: TGTGCCAGCAGCCCCCCACACGGCACTGAAGCTTTCTTT.

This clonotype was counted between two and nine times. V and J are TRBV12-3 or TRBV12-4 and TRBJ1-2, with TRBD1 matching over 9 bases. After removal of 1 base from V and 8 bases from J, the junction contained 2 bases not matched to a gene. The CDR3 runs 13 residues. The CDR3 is CASSLGTGDGYTF. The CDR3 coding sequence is TGTGCCAGCAGTTTAGGGACAGGGGACGGCTACACCTTC.

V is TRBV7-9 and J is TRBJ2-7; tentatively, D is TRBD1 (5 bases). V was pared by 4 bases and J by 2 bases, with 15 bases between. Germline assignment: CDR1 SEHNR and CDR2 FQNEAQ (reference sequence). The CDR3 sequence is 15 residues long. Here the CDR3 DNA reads TGTGCCAGCAGCTCCGAGCCCGACAGTACCTACGAGCAGTACTTC. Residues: CASSSEPDSTYEQYF.

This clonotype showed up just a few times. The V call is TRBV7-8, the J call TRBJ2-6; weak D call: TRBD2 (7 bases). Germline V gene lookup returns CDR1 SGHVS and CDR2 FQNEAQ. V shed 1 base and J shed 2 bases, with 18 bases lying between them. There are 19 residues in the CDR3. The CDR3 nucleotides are TGTGCCAGCAGCTTAGAGTTTAGGGGGGGCCCAGCTGGGGCCAACGTCCTGACTTTC. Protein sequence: CASSLEFRGGPAGANVLTF.

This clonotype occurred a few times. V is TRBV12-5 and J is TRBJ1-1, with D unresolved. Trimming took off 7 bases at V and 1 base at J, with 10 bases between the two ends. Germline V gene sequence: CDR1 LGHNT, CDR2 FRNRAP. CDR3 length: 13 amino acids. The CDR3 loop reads CASAALGNTEAFF. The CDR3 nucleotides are TGTGCTAGTGCCGCCCTTGGGAACACTGAAGCTTTCTTT.

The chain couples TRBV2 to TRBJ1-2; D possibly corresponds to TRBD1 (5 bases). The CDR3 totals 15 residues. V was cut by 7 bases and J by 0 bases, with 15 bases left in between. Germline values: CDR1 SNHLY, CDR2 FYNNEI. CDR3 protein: CASTTGDRANYGYTF. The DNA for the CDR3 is TGTGCCAGCACCACGGGGGACCGAGCTAACTATGGCTACACCTTC.

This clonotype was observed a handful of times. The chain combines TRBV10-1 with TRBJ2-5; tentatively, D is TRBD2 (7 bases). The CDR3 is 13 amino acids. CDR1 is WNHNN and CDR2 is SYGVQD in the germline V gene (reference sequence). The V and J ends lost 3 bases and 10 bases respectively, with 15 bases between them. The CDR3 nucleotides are TGCGCCAGCAGTGACACACAGGGAGGGATCCAGTACTTC. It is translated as CASSDTQGGIQYF.

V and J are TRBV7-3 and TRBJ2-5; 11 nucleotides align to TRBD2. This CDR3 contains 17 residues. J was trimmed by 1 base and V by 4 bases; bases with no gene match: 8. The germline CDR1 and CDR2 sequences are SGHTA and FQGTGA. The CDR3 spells CASSSIPLAGGQETQYF. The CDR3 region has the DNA TGTGCCAGCAGCTCCATCCCGCTAGCGGGGGGCCAAGAGACCCAGTACTTC.

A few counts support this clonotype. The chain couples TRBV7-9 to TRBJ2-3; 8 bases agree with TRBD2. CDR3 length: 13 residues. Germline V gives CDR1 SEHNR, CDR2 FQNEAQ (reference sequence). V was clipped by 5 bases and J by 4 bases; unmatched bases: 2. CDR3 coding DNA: TGTGCCAGCAGCCCGGGGGGGGCAGATACGCAGTATTTT. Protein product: CASSPGGADTQYF.

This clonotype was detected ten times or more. The CDR3 DNA follows: TGTGCCAGCAGCCGCGGACAGACGTTCTATGGCTACACCTTC. This translates into CASSRGQTFYGYTF. This chain joins TRBV3-1 and TRBJ1-2; tentatively, D is TRBD1 (6 bases). Germline values: CDR1 LGHDT, CDR2 YNNKEL (reference sequence). The CDR3 has 14 amino acids. The V end was cut by 4 bases, the J end by 4 bases, with 13 bases between. The entire variable domain, with the rest obtained from reference TRBV3-1 and TRBJ1-2, is as follows: DTAVSQTPKYLVTQMGNDKSIKCEQNLGHDTMYWYKQDSKKFLKIMFSYNNKELIINETVPNRFSPKSPDKAHLNLHINSLELGDSAVYFCASSRGQTFYGYTFGSGTRLTVV.

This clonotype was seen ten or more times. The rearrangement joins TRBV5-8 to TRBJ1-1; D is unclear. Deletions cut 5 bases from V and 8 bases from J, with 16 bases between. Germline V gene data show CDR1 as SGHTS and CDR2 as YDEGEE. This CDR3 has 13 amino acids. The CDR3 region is CASRLPERWEAFF. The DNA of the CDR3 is TGTGCCAGCAGACTCCCGGAGAGGTGGGAAGCTTTCTTT. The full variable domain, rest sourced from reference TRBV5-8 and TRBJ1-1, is EAGVTQSPTHLIKTRGQQATLRCSPISGHTSVYWYQQALGLGLQFLLWYDEGEERNRGNFPPRFSGRQFPNYSSELNVNALELEDSALYLCASRLPERWEAFFGQGTRLTVV.

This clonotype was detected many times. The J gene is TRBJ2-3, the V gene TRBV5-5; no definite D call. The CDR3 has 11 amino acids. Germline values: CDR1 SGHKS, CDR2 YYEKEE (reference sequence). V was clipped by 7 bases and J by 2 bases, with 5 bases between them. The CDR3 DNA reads TGTGCCAGCCAGGCCACAGATACGCAGTATTTT. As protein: CASQATDTQYF.

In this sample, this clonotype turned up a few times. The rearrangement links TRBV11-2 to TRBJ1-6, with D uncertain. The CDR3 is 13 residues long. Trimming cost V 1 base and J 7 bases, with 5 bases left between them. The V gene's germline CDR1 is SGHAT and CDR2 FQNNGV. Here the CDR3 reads CASSLVVNSPLHF. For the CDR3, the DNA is TGTGCCAGCAGCTTAGTTGTGAATTCACCCCTCCACTTT.